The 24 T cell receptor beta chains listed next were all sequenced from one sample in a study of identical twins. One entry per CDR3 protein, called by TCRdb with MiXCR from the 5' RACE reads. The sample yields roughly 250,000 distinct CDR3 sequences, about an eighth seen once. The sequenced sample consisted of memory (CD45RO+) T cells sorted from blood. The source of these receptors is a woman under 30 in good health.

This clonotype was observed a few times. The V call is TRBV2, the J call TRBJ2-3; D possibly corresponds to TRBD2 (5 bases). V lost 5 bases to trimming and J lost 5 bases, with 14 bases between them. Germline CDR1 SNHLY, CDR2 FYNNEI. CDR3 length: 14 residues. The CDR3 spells CASSTLGAGDTQYF. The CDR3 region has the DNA TGTGCCAGCAGTACGTTGGGAGCAGGAGATACGCAGTATTTT.

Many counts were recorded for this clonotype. The chain's CDR3 is CASSLDTSGGIQYF. DNA of the CDR3: TGCGCCAGCAGCTTGGACACTAGCGGCGGCATTCAGTACTTC. The chain links TRBV5-1 to TRBJ2-4, with 8 positions matching TRBD2. The CDR3 consists of 14 residues. V lost 0 bases to trimming and J lost 9 bases; unmatched junction nucleotides: 5. Germline loops: CDR1 SGHRS, CDR2 YFSETQ.

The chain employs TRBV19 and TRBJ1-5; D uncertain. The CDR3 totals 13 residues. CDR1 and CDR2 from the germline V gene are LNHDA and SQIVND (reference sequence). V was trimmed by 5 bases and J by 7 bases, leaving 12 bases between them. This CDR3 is CASSDRLGQPQHF. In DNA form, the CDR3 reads TGTGCCAGTAGTGACCGGTTGGGGCAGCCCCAGCATTTT.

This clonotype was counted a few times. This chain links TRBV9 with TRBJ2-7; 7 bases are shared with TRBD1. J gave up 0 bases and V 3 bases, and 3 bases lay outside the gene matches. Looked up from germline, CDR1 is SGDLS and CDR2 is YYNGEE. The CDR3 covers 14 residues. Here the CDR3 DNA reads TGTGCCAGCAGCGGGGGACAGAACTCCTACGAGCAGTACTTC. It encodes CASSGGQNSYEQYF.

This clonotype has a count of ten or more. CDR3: CASSQGVNSPLHF. CDR3 DNA: TGTGCCAGCAGCCAAGGGGTAAATTCACCCCTCCACTTT. The chain combines TRBV3-1 with TRBJ1-6; D is uncertain. Trimming stripped 1 base from V and 7 bases from J, with 5 bases between. This CDR3 contains 13 residues. Germline CDR1 and CDR2: LGHDT and YNNKEL (reference sequence). The full variable domain, with the rest looked up from reference TRBV3-1 and TRBJ1-6, is DTAVSQTPKYLVTQMGNDKSIKCEQNLGHDTMYWYKQDSKKFLKIMFSYNNKELIINETVPNRFSPKSPDKAHLNLHINSLELGDSAVYFCASSQGVNSPLHFGNGTRLTVT.

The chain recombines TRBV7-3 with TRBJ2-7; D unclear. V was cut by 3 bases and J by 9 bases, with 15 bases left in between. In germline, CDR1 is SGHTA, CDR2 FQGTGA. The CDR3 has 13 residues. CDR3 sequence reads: CASSFLQSFGQYF. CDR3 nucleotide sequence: TGTGCCAGCAGCTTTTTACAATCTTTCGGGCAGTACTTC.

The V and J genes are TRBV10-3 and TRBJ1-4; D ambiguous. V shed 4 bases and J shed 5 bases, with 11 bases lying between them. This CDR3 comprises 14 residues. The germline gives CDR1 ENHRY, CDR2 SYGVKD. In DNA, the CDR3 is TGTGCCATCAGTGGACCCGGGCCAAATGAAAAACTGTTTTTT. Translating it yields CAISGPGPNEKLFF.

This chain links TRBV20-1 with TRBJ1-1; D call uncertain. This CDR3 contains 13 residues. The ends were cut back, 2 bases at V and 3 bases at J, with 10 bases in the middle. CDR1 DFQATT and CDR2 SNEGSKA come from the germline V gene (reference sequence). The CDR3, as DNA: TGCAGTGCTAGACAAATCTTCGACACTGAAGCTTTCTTT. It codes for CSARQIFDTEAFF.

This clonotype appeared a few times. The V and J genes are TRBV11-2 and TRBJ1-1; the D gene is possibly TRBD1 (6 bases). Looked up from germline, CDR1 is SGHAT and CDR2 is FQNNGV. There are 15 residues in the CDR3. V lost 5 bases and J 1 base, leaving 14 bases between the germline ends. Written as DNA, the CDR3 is TGTGCCAGCAGCCCCGCCGTCAGGGGGAACACTGAAGCTTTCTTT. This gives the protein CASSPAVRGNTEAFF.

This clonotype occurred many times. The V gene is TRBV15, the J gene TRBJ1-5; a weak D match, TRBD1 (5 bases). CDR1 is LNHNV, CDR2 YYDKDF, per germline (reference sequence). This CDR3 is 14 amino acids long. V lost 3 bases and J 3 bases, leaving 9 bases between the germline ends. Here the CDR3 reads CATSSTGTNQPQHF. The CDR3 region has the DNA TGTGCCACCAGCAGCACAGGAACCAATCAGCCCCAGCATTTT.

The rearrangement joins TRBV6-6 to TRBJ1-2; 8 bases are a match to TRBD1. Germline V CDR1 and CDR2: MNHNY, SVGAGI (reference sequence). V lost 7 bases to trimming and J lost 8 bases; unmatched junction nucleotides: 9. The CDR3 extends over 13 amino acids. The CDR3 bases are TGTGCCAGCATCAGACAGGGGTCGGGCGGCTACACCTTC. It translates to CASIRQGSGGYTF.

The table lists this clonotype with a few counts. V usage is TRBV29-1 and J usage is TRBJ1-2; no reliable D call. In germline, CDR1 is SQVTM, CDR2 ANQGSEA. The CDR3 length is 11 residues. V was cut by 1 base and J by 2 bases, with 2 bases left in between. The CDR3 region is CSVEGNYGYTF. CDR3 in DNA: TGCAGCGTTGAAGGAAACTATGGCTACACCTTC.

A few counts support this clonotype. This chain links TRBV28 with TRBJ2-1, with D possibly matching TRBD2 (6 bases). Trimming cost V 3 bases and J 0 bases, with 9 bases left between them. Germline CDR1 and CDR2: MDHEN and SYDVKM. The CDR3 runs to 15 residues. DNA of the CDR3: TGTGCCAGCAGTTTGACCGGGAGCTCCTACAATGAGCAGTTCTTC. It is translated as CASSLTGSSYNEQFF.

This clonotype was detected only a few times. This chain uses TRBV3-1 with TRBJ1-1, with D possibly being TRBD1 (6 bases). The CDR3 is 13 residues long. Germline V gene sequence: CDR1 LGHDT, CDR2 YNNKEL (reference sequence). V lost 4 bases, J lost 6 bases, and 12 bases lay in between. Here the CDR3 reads CASSLEGGAEAFF. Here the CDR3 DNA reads TGTGCCAGCAGCCTCGAGGGGGGTGCTGAAGCTTTCTTT.

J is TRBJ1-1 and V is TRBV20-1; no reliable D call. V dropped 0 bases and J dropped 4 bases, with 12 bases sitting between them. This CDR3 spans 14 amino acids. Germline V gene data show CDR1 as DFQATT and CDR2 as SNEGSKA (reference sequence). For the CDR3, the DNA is TGCAGTGCTAGAGATTCAGGAATGGGCACTGAAGCTTTCTTT. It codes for CSARDSGMGTEAFF.

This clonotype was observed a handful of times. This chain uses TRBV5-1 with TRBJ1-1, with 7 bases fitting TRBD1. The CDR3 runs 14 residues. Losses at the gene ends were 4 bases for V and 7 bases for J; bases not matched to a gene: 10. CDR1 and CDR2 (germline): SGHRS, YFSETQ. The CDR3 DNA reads TGCGCCAGCAGCCCGGGACAGCCAGGGCTTGAAGCTTTCTTT. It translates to CASSPGQPGLEAFF.

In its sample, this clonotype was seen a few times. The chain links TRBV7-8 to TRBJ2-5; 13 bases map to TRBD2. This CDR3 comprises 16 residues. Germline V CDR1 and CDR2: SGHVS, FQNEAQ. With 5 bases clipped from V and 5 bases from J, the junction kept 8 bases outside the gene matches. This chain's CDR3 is CASSAGLAGPRETQYF. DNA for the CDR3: TGTGCCAGCAGCGCGGGACTAGCGGGGCCCAGGGAGACCCAGTACTTC.

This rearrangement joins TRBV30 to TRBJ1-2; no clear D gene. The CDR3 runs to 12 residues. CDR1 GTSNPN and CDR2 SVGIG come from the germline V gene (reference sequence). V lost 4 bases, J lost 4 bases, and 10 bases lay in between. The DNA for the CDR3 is TGTGCCTGGACCGAGGAGACCTATGGCTACACCTTC. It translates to CAWTEETYGYTF.

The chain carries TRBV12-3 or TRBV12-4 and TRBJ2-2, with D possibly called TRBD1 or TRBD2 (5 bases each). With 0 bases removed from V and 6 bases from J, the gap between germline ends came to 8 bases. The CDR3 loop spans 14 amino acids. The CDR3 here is CASSLAGRAGELFF. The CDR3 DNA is TGTGCCAGCAGTTTAGCGGGACGGGCCGGGGAGCTGTTTTTT.

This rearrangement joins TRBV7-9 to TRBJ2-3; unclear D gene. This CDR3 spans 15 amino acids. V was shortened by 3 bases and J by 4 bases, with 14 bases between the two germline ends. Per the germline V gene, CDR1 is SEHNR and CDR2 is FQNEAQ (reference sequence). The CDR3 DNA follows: TGTGCCAGCAGCTTTGAAGCTAGTGAGGCAGATACGCAGTATTTT. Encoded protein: CASSFEASEADTQYF.

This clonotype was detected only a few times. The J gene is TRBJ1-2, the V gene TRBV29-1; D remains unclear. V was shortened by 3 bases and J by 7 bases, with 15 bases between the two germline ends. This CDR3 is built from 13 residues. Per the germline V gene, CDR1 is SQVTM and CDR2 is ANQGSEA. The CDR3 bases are TGCAGCGTTGAGTTGGGGTATACTATTGGCTACACCTTC. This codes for CSVELGYTIGYTF.

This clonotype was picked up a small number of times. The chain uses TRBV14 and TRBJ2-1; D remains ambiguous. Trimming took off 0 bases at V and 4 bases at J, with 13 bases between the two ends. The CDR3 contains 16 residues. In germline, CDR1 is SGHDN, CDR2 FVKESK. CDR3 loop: CASSQDLPTVYNEQFF. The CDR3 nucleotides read TGTGCCAGCAGCCAAGATCTCCCCACAGTTTACAATGAGCAGTTCTTC.

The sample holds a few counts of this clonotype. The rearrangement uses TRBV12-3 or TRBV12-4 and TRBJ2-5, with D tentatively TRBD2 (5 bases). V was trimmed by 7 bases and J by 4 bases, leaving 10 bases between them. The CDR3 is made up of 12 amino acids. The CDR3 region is CASTEGGETQYF. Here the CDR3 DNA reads TGTGCCAGCACCGAGGGCGGAGAGACCCAGTACTTC.

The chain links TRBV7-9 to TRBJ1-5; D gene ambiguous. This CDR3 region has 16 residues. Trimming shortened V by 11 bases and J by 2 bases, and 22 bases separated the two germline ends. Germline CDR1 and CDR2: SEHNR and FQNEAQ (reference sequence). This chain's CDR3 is CASLSNSPTGNQPQHF. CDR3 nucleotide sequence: TGTGCCTCCCTAAGTAACAGCCCGACGGGCAATCAGCCCCAGCATTTT. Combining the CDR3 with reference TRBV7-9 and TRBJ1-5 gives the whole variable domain DTGVSQNPRHKITKRGQNVTFRCDPISEHNRLYWYRQTLGQGPEFLTYFQNEAQLEKSRLLSDRFSAERPKGSFSTLEIQRTEQGDSAMYLCASLSNSPTGNQPQHFGDGTRLSIL.